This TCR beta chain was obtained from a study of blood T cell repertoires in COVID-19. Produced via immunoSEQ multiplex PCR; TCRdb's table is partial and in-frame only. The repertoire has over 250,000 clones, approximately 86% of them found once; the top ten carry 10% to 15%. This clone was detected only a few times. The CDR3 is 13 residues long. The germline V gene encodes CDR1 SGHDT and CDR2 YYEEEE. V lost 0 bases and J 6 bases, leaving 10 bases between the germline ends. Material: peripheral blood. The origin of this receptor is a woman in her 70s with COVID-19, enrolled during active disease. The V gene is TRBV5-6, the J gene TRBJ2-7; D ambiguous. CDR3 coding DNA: TGTGCCAGCAGCTTGGAACTCACTGGCGAGCAGTACTTC. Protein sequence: CASSLELTGEQYF.